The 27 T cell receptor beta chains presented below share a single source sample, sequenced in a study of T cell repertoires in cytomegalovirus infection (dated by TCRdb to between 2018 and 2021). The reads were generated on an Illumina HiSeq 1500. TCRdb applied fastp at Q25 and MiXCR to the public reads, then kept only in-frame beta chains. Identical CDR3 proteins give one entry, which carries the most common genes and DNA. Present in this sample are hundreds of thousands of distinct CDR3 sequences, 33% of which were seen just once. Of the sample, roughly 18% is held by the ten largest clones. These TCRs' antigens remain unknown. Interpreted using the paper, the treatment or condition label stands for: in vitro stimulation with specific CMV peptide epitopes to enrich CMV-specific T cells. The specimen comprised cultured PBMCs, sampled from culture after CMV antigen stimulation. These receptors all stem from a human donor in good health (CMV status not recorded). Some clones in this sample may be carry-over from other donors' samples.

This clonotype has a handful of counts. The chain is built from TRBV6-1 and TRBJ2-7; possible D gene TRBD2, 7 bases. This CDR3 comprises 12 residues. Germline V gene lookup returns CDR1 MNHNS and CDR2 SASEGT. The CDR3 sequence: CGGRRGGYEQYF. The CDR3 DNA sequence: TGTGGCGGCCGTAGGGGGGGCTACGAGCAGTACTTC.

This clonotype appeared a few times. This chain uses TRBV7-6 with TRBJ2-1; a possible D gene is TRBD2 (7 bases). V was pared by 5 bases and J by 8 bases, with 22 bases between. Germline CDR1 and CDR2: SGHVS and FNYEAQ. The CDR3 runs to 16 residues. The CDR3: CASSPLWGGAADEQFF. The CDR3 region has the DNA TGTGCCAGCAGCCCTCTCTGGGGGGGGGCAGCAGATGAGCAGTTCTTC.

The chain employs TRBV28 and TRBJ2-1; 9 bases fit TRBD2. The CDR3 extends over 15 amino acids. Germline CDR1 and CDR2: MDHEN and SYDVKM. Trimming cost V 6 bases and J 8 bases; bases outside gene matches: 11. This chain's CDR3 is CASSTRGGVGDEQFF. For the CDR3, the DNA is TGTGCCAGCAGCACGCGGGGGGGCGTGGGGGATGAGCAGTTCTTC.

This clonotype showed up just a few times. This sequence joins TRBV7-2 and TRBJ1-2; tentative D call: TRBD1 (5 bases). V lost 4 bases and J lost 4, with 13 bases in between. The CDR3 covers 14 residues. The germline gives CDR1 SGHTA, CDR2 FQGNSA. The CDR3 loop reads CASSSQGGGYGYTF. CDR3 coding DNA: TGTGCCAGCAGCTCTCAGGGTGGGGGCTATGGCTACACCTTC.

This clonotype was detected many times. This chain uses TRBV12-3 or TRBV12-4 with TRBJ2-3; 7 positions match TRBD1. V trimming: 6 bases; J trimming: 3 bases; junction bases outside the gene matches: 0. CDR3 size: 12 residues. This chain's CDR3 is CASRQGTDTQYF. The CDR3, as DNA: TGTGCCAGCAGACAGGGGACAGATACGCAGTATTTT.

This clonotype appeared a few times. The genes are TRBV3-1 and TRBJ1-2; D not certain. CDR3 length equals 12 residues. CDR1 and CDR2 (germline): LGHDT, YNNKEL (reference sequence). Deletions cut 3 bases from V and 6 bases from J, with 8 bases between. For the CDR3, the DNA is TGTGCCAGCAGCCAGGGTTCGGATGGCTACACCTTC. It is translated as CASSQGSDGYTF.

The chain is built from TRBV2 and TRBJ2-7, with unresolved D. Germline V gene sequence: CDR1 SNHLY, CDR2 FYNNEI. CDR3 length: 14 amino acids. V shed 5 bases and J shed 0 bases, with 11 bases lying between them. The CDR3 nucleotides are TGTGCCAGCAGTCCAAGGTATTCCTCCTACGAGCAGTACTTC. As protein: CASSPRYSSYEQYF.

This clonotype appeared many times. The CDR3 DNA reads as TGTGCCAGCAGTTTAGGGAGAAGGGATCAGCCCCAGCATTTT. Translated: CASSLGRRDQPQHF. This sequence joins TRBV28 and TRBJ1-5; no clear D gene. V gave up 2 bases and J gave up 5 bases, with 10 bases separating them. In germline, CDR1 is MDHEN, CDR2 SYDVKM. The CDR3 is 14 amino acids.

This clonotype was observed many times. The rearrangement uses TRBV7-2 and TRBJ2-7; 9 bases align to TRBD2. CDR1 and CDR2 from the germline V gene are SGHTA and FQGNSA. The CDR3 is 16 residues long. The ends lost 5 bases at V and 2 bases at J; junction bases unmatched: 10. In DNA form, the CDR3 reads TGTGCCAGCAGCCCGACTTCCTTAGCGGGGGCCTACGAGCAGTACTTC. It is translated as CASSPTSLAGAYEQYF.

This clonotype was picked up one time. CDR3 sequence: CSARLLNRAYEQYF. CDR3 bases: TGCAGTGCTCGCTTGCTTAATCGGGCCTACGAGCAGTACTTC. V gene TRBV20-1 combines with J gene TRBJ2-7; D gene uncertain. The germline V gene encodes CDR1 DFQATT and CDR2 SNEGSKA (reference sequence). This CDR3 is built from 14 residues. V was cut by 5 bases and J by 2 bases, with 16 bases left in between.

The CDR3, as DNA: TGTGCCAGCAGCCTGCCCGGACAGGTGATAGAGCAGTACTTC. The encoded protein is CASSLPGQVIEQYF. The chain uses TRBV7-6 and TRBJ2-7; 7 positions match TRBD1. The CDR3 runs 14 residues. V trimming: 5 bases; J trimming: 7 bases; junction bases outside the gene matches: 11. Germline CDR1 is SGHVS and CDR2 is FNYEAQ. Together with reference TRBV7-6 and TRBJ2-7, the CDR3 gives the full variable domain: GAGVSQSPRYKVTKRGQDVALRCDPISGHVSLYWYRQALGQGPEFLTYFNYEAQQDKSGLPNDRFSAERPEGSISTLTIQRTEQRDSAMYRCASSLPGQVIEQYFGPGTRLTVT.

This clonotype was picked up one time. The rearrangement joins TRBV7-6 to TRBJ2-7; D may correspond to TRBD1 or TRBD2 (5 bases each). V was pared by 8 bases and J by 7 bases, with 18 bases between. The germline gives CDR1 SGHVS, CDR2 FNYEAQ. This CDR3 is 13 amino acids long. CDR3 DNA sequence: TGTGCCAGCCCTCCGGGACGGGCAGGGGAGCAGTACTTC. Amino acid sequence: CASPPGRAGEQYF.

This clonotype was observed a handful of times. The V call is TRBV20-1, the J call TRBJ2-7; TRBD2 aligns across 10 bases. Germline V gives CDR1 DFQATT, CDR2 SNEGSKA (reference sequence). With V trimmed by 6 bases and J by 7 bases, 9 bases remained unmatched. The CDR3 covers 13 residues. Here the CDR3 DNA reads TGCAGTGCCTCGAGCGGGGGGGCTTGGGAGCAGTACTTC. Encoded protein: CSASSGGAWEQYF.

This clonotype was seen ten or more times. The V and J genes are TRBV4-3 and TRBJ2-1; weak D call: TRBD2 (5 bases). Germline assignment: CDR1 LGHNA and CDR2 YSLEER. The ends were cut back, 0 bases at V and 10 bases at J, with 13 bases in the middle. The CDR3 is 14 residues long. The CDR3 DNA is TGCGCCAGCAGCCAAGAAACTAGTATCCAGGAGCAGTTCTTC. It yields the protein CASSQETSIQEQFF.

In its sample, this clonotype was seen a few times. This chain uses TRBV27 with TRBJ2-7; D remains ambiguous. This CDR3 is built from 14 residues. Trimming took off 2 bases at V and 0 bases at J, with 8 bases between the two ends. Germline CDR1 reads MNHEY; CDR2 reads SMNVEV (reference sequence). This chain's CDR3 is CASSLADSSYEQYF. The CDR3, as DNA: TGTGCCAGCAGTTTAGCGGATAGCTCCTACGAGCAGTACTTC.

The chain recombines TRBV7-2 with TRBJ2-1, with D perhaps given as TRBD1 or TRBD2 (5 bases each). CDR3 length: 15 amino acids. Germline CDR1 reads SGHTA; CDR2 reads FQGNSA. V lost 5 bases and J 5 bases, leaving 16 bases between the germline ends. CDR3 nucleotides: TGTGCCAGCAGCACGGGACCTGGGCAAAACAATGAGCAGTTCTTC. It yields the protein CASSTGPGQNNEQFF.

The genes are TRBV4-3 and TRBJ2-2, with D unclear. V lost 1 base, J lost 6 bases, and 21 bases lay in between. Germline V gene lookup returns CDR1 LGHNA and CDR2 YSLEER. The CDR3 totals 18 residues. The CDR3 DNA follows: TGCGCCAGCAGCCAAGGTTCAGTAGCCCGCGAAGGGTCCGGGGAGCTGTTTTTT. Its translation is CASSQGSVAREGSGELFF.

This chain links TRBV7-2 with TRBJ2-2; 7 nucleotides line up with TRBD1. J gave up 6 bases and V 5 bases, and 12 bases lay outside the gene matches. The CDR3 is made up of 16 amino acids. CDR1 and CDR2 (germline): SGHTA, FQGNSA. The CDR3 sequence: CASSRDRESSAGELFF. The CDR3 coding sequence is TGTGCCAGCAGCCGTGACAGGGAAAGTTCCGCCGGGGAGCTGTTTTTT.

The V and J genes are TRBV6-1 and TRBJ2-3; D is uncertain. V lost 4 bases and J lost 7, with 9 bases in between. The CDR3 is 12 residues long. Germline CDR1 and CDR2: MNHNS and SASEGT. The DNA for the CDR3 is TGTGCCAGCAGTGCCCCTCGAAATACGCAGTATTTT. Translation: CASSAPRNTQYF.

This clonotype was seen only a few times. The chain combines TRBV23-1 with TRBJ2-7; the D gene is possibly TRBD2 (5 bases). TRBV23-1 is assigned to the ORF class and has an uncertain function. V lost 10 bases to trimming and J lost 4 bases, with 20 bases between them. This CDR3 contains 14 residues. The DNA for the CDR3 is TGCGCCACTTCCCAGCGGCGGATTAGATACGAGCAGTACTTC. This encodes CATSQRRIRYEQYF.

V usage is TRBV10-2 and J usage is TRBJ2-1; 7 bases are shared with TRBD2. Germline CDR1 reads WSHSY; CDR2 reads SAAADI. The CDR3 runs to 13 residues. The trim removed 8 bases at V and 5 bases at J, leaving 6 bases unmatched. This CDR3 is CASGGTNNNEQFF. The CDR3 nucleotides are TGCGCCAGCGGCGGGACTAACAACAATGAGCAGTTCTTC.

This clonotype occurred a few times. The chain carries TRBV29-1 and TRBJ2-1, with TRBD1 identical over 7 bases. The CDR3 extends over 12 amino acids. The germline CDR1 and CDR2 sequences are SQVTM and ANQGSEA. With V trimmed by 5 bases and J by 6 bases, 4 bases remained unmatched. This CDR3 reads CSVSRGTNEQFF. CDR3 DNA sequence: TGCAGCGTTTCCAGGGGGACCAATGAGCAGTTCTTC.

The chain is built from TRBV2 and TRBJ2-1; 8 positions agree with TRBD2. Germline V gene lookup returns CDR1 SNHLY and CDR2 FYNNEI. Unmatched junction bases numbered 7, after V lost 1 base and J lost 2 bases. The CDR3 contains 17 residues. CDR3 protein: CASSEGYERGPYNEQFF. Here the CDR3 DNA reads TGTGCCAGCAGTGAAGGGTACGAGCGGGGGCCCTACAATGAGCAGTTCTTC.

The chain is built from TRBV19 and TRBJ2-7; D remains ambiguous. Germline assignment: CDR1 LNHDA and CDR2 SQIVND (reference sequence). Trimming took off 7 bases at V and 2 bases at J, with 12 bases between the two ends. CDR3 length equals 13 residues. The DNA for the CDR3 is TGTGCCAGTACGGAAAGAGAAGCCTACGAGCAGTACTTC. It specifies CASTEREAYEQYF.

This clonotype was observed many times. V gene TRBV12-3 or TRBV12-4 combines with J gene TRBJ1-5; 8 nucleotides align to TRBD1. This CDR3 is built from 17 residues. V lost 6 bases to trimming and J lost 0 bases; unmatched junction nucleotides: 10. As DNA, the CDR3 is TGTGCCAGCAGGGCCGGGACAGGTCCATTTAGCAATCAGCCCCAGCATTTT. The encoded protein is CASRAGTGPFSNQPQHF.

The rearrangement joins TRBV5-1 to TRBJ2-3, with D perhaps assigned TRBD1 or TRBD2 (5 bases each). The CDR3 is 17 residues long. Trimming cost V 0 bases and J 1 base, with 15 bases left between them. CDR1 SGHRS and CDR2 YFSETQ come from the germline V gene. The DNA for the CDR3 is TGCGCCAGCAGCTTGGCGACCCCGGGACGGGGCACAGATACGCAGTATTTT. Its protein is CASSLATPGRGTDTQYF. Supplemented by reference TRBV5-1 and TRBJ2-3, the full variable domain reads KAGVTQTPRYLIKTRGQQVTLSCSPISGHRSVSWYQQTPGQGLQFLFEYFSETQRNKGNFPGRFSGRQFSNSRSEMNVSTLELGDSALYLCASSLATPGRGTDTQYFGPGTRLTVL.

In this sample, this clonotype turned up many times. The CDR3 sequence is CASSFWGAGETQYF. The CDR3 region has the DNA TGTGCCAGCAGCTTTTGGGGGGCGGGTGAGACCCAGTACTTC. This chain connects TRBV7-2 to TRBJ2-5; D is perhaps TRBD1 or TRBD2 (6 bases each). The CDR3 covers 14 residues. CDR1 and CDR2 (germline): SGHTA, FQGNSA. Trimming took 3 bases from V and 5 from J, leaving 13 bases between them.